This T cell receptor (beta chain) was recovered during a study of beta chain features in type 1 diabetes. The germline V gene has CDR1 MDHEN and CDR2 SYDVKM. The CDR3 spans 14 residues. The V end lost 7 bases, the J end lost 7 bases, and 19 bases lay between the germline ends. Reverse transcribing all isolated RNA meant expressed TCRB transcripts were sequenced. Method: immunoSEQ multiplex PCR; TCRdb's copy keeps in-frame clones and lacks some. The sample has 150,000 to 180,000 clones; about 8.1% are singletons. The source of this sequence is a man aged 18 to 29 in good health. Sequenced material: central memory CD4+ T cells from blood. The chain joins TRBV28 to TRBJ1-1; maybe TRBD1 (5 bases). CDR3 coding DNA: TGTGCCAGCACCCCCGGGGGGGATGAAGTTGAAGCTTTCTTT. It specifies CASTPGGDEVEAFF.